The clone carrying this T cell receptor (beta chain) occurred a few times. What it recognizes is unknown. Germline CDR1 is SGHNT and CDR2 is YYREEE (reference sequence). Trimming removed 3 bases from V and 5 bases from J, with 9 bases in between. The CDR3 has 13 residues. Documented treatment: roughly 10-day PBMC culture with coronavirus spike peptide pools or control peptides (ViraFEST assay). These data originate in a study of vaccination and CD4 T cells after COVID-19. Study as a whole: Collection of post-COVID samples occurred a median about 100 days after diagnosis, spanning a range of 35 to 161. In culture, cells were exposed to overlapping spike peptides from SARS-CoV-2, HCoV-NL63, HCoV-OC43 and HCoV-229E. Study-wide results and limits: Researchers report that 304 of 307 vaccine-specific clones in convalescent patients proved spike mono-reactive. Clonotypes reactive to SARS-CoV-2 had a median that went up from roughly 21 to 40, but not significantly.

Oncomine TCR Beta short-read sequencing was applied to DNA from cultured CD4+ T cells. Each CDR3 protein gets one entry after TCRdb re-called the PCR reads with MiXCR. The table records 24,000 or so distinct CDR3 sequences, roughly 40% of them present only once. Sequencing was done on a sample of CD4+ T cells from blood, cultured in vitro. The origin of this receptor is a human donor who had recovered from COVID-19. This rearrangement joins TRBV5-4 to TRBJ1-5; D is unclear. CDR3 amino acids: CASSSGFDQPQHF. The CDR3 region has the DNA TGTGCCAGCAGCTCGGGATTTGATCAGCCCCAGCATTTT.